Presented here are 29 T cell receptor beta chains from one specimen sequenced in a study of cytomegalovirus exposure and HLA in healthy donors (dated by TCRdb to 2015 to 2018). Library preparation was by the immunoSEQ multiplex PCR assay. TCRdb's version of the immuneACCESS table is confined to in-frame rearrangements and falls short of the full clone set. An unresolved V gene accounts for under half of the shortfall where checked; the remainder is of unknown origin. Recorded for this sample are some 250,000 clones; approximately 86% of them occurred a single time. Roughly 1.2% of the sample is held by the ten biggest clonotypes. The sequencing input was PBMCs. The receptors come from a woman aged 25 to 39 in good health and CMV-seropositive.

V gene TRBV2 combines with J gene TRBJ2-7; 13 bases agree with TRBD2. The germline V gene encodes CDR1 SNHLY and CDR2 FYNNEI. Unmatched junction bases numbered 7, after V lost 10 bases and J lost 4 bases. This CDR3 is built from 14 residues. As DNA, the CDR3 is TGTGCCACCTCACTAGCGGGAGGGACTTACGAGCAGTACTTC. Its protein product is CATSLAGGTYEQYF.

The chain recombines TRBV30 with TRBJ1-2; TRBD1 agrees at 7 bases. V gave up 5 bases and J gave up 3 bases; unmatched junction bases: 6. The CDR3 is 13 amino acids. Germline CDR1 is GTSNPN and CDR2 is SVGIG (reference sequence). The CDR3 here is CAWVETGDYGYTF. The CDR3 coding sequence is TGTGCCTGGGTTGAAACAGGGGACTATGGCTACACCTTC.

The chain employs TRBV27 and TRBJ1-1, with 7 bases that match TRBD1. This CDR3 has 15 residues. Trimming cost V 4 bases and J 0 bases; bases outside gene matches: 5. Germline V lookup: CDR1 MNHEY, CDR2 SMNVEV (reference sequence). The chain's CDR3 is CASSSQTGLNTEAFF. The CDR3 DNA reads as TGTGCCAGCAGTTCCCAGACAGGGCTGAACACTGAAGCTTTCTTT.

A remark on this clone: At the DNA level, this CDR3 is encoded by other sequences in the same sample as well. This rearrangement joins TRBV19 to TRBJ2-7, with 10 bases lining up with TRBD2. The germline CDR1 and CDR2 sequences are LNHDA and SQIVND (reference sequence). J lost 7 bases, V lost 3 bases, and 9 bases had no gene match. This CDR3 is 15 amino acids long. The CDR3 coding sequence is TGTGCCAGTAGTATCTGGCTAGCGGGAGCATATGAGCAGTACTTC. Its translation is CASSIWLAGAYEQYF.

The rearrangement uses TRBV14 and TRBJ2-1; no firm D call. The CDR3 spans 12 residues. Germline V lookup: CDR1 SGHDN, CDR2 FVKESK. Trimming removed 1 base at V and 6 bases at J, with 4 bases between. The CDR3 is CASSQAFNEQFF. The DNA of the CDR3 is TGTGCCAGCAGCCAAGCGTTCAATGAGCAGTTCTTC.

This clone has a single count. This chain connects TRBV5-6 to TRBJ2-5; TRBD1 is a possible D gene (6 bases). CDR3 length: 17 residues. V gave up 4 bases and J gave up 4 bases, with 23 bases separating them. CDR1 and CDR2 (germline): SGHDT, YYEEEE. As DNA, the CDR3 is TGTGCCAGCAGCCACCCGGGCGCCCAGGGGTTGGTAGAGACCCAGTACTTC. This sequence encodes CASSHPGAQGLVETQYF.

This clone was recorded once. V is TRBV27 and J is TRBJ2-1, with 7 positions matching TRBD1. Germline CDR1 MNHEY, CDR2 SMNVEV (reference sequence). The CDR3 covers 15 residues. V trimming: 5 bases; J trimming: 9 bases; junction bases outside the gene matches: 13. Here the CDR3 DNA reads TGTGCCAGCAGTCAATGGACAGGACCGGACGGTGAGCAGTTCTTC. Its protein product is CASSQWTGPDGEQFF.

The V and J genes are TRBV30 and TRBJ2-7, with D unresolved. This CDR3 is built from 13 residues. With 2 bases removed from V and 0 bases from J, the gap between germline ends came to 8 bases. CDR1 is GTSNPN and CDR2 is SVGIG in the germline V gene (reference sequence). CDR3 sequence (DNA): TGTGCCTGGAGTACCCCTAGCTCCTACGAGCAGTACTTC. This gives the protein CAWSTPSSYEQYF.

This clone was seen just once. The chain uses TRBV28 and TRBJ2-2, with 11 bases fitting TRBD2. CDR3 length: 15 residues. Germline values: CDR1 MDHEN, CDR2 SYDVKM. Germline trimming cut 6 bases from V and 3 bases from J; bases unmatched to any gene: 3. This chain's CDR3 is CASSPSGRYTGELFF. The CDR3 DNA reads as TGTGCCAGCAGCCCTAGCGGGAGGTACACCGGGGAGCTGTTTTTT.

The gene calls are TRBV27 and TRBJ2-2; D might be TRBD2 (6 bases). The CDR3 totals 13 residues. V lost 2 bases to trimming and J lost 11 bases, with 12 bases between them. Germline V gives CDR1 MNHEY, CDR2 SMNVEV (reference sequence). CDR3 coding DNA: TGTGCCAGCAGTTTACGAGGTAGCGGCGAGCTGTTTTTT. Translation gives CASSLRGSGELFF.

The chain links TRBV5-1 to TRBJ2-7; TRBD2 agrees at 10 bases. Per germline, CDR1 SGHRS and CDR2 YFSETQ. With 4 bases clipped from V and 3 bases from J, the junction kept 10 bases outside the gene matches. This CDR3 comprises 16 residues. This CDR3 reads CASSPAWTSGIYEQYF. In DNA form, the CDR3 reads TGCGCCAGCAGCCCAGCTTGGACTAGCGGAATCTACGAGCAGTACTTC.

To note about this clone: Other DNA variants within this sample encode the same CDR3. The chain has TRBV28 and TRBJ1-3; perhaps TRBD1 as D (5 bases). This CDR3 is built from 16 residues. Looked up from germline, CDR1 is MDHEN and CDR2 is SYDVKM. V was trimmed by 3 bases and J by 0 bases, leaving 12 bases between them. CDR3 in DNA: TGTGCCAGCAGTTTGCAGGGCGCCTTCTCTGGAAACACCATATATTTT. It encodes CASSLQGAFSGNTIYF. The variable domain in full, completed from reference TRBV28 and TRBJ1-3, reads DVKVTQSSRYLVKRTGEKVFLECVQDMDHENMFWYRQDPGLGLRLIYFSYDVKMKEKGDIPEGYSVSREKKERFSLILESASTNQTSMYLCASSLQGAFSGNTIYFGEGSWLTVV.

The CDR3 protein is CASSLEFRLAGELFF. The DNA for the CDR3 is TGTGCCAGCAGCTTAGAGTTTCGGTTGGCCGGGGAGCTGTTTTTT. V and J are TRBV11-2 and TRBJ2-2; no definite D call. Germline V gives CDR1 SGHAT, CDR2 FQNNGV. The CDR3 spans 15 residues. V dropped 0 bases and J dropped 6 bases, with 11 bases sitting between them.

CDR3 residues: CASSSDLTGLNTEAFF. CDR3 coding DNA: TGTGCCAGCAGTTCCGATCTAACAGGGCTGAACACTGAAGCTTTCTTT. The rearrangement links TRBV27 to TRBJ1-1; D perhaps matches TRBD1 (6 bases). Germline values: CDR1 MNHEY, CDR2 SMNVEV (reference sequence). This CDR3 region has 16 residues. Trimming pared 4 bases from V and 0 bases from J, leaving 15 bases between.

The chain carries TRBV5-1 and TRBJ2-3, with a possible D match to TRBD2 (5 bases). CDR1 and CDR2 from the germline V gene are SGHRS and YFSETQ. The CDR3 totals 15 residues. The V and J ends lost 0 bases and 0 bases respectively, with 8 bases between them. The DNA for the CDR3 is TGCGCCAGCAGCTTGGATTCGGGAAGCACAGATACGCAGTATTTT. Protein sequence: CASSLDSGSTDTQYF.

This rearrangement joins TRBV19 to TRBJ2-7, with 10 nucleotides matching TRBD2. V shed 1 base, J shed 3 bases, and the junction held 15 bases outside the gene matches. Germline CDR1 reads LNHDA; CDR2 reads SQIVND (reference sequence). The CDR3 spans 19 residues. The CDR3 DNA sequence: TGTGCCAGTAGTATAGGGGGGGTAGCGGGAGGTAAAGCCCTCTACGAGCAGTACTTC. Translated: CASSIGGVAGGKALYEQYF.

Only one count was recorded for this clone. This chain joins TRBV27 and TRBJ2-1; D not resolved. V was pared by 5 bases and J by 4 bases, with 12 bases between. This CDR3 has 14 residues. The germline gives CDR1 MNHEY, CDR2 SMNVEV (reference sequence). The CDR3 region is CASSPLGHYNEQFF. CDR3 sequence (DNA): TGTGCCAGCAGTCCGCTTGGCCATTACAATGAGCAGTTCTTC.

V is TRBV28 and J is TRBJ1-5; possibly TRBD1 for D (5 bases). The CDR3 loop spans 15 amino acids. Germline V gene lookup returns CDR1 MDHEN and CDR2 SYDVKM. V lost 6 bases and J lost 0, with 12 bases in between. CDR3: CASRPRRGSNQPQHF. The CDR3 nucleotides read TGTGCCAGCAGACCACGAAGGGGTAGCAATCAGCCCCAGCATTTT.

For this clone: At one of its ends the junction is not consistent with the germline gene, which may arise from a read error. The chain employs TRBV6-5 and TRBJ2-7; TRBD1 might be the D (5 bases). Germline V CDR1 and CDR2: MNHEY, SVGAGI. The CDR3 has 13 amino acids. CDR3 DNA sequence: TGTGCCATCAGTCTCAAATTAGGGGTTGAGCAGTACTTC. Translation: CAISLKLGVEQYF.

CDR3 nucleotides: TGTGCCAGCACCCCCCCCGGCACAGTTCAAGAGACCCAGTACTTC. Encoded protein: CASTPPGTVQETQYF. The chain joins TRBV7-6 to TRBJ2-5; the D is unclear. Trimming took off 7 bases at V and 2 bases at J, with 17 bases between the two ends. Germline CDR1 SGHVS, CDR2 FNYEAQ. This CDR3 contains 15 residues.

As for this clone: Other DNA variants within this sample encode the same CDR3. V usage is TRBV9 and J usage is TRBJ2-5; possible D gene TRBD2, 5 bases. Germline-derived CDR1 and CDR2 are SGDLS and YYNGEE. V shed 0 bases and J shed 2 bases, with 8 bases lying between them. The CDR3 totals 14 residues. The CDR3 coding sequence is TGTGCCAGCAGCGTAGGGGGAGTACAAGAGACCCAGTACTTC. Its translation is CASSVGGVQETQYF.

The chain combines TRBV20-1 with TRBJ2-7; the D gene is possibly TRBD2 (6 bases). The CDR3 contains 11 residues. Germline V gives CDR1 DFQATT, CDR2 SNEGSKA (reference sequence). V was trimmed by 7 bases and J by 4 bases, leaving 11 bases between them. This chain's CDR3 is CSGVEGYEQYF. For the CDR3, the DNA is TGCAGTGGAGTGGAGGGTTACGAGCAGTACTTC.

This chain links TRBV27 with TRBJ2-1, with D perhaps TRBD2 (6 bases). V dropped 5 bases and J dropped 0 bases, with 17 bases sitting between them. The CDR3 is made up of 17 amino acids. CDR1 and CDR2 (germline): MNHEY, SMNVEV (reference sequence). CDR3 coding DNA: TGTGCCAGCAGTCCCCTCGCGGGGACGAGCTCCTACAATGAGCAGTTCTTC. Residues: CASSPLAGTSSYNEQFF.

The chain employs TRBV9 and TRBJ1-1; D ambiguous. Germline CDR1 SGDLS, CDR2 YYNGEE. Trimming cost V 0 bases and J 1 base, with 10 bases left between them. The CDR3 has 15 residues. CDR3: CASSVAERANTEAFF. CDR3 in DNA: TGTGCCAGCAGCGTAGCGGAGCGCGCGAACACTGAAGCTTTCTTT.

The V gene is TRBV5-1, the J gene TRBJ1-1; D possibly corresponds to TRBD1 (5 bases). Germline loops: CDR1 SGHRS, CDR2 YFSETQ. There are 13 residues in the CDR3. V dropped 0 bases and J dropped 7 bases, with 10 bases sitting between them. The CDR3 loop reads CASSLDAGFEAFF. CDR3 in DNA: TGCGCCAGCAGCTTGGATGCAGGGTTTGAAGCTTTCTTT.

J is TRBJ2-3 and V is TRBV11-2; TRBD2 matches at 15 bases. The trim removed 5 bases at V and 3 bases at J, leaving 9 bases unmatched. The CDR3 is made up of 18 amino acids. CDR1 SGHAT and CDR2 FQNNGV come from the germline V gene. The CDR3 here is CASSPGLAGGLGTDTQYF. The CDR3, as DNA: TGTGCCAGCAGCCCTGGACTAGCGGGGGGGTTGGGGACAGATACGCAGTATTTT. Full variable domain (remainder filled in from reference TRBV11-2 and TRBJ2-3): EAGVAQSPRYKIIEKRQSVAFWCNPISGHATLYWYQQILGQGPKLLIQFQNNGVVDDSQLPKDRFSAERLKGVDSTLKIQPAKLEDSAVYLCASSPGLAGGLGTDTQYFGPGTRLTVL.

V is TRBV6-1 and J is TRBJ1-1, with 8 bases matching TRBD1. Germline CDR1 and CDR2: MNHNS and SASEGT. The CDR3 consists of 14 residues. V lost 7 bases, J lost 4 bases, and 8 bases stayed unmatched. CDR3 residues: CASTEGQGGTEAFF. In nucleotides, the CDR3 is TGTGCCAGCACCGAAGGACAGGGTGGCACTGAAGCTTTCTTT.

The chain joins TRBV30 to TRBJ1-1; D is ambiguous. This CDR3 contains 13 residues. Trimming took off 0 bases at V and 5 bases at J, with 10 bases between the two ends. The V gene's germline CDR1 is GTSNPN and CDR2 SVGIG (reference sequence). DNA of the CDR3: TGTGCCTGGAGTGTACTTGGGAGAACTGAAGCTTTCTTT. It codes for CAWSVLGRTEAFF.

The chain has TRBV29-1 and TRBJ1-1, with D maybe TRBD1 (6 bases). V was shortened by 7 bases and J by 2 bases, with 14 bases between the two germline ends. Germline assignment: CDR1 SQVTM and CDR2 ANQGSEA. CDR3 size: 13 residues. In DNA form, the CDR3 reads TGCAGCGCTAGAGGACAGCTAAACACTGAAGCTTTCTTT. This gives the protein CSARGQLNTEAFF.